This T cell receptor beta chain was obtained from a study of CD8 T cell repertoires and HIV-1 epitope variants. The wider study: Each of Twenty-five Gag and Nef epitope peptides stimulated a separate culture. Controls were a CMV, EBV and flu pool, Ebola AY9, and no peptide. Cultures ran around ten days, with IL-2, IL-7 and IL-15 added on days 3 and 7.

Using immunoSEQ multiplex PCR, the repertoire was profiled, and TCRdb retains in-frame clones only, with some absent. Here the sample spans under 100,000 clones, around 75% being singletons. The V and J ends lost 4 bases and 5 bases respectively, with 15 bases between them. The germline V gene has CDR1 SGHNT and CDR2 YYREEE (reference sequence). The CDR3 totals 15 residues. Sequenced material: uncultured baseline CD8+ T cells from peripheral blood mononuclear cells (PBMCs). The clonotype originates from a male donor with HIV. V usage is TRBV5-4 and J usage is TRBJ1-4; a weak D match, TRBD1 (5 bases). Written as DNA, the CDR3 is TGTGCCAGCAGCCCCGGGGGGAGAAGCAATGAAAAACTGTTTTTT. Its protein product is CASSPGGRSNEKLFF.